The TCR beta chain under discussion was sequenced for a study of T cells in Graves' hyperthyroidism and ophthalmopathy. Regarding the study as a whole: Among thyroid clonotypes expanded above 0.001, most also appeared in blood. Ophthalmopathy cases were set apart from stable hyperthyroidism by a 13 V-J model.

CDR3 size: 14 residues. V was pared by 6 bases and J by 7 bases, with 10 bases of the junction left unmatched. Germline CDR1 SQVTM, CDR2 ANQGSEA. Exclusions: uncontrolled infection, other autoimmune disease, pregnancy, lactation. There were TCR beta CDR3 regions amplified from RNA transcripts. In the first-round RT-PCR of the TCR CDR3, the HTBI primer set was used. TCRdb analysed the multiplex PCR reads with MiXCR anew, one entry per CDR3 protein. Of over 150,000 distinct CDR3 sequences listed, over 15% were seen once; the top ten hold 25% to 30%. The table lists this clonotype with many counts. Its antigen is still unknown.

The chain uses TRBV29-1 and TRBJ1-4; 8 bases match TRBD1. Specimen: blood. This clonotype was sampled from a woman in her 50s with Graves' hyperthyroidism. CDR3 residues: CSVGGQGFGEKLFF. The DNA of the CDR3 is TGCAGCGTGGGTGGACAGGGCTTTGGTGAAAAACTGTTTTTT. Full variable domain (remainder filled in from reference TRBV29-1 and TRBJ1-4): SAVISQKPSRDICQRGTSLTIQCQVDSQVTMMFWYRQQPGQSLTLIATANQGSEATYESGFVIDKFPISRPNLTFSTLTVSNMSPEDSSIYLCSVGGQGFGEKLFFGSGTQLSVL.